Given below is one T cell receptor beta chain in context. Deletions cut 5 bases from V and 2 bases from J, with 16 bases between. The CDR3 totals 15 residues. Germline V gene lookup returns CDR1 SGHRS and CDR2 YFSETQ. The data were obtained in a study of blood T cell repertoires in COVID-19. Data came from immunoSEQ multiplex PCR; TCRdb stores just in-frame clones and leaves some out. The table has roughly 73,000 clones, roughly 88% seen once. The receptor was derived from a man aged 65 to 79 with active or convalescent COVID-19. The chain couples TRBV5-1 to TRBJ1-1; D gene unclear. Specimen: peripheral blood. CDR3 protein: CASRESQVSNTEAFF. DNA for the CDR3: TGCGCCAGCAGGGAATCGCAGGTATCTAACACTGAAGCTTTCTTT. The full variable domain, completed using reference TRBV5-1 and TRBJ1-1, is KAGVTQTPRYLIKTRGQQVTLSCSPISGHRSVSWYQQTPGQGLQFLFEYFSETQRNKGNFPGRFSGRQFSNSRSEMNVSTLELGDSALYLCASRESQVSNTEAFFGQGTRLTVV.